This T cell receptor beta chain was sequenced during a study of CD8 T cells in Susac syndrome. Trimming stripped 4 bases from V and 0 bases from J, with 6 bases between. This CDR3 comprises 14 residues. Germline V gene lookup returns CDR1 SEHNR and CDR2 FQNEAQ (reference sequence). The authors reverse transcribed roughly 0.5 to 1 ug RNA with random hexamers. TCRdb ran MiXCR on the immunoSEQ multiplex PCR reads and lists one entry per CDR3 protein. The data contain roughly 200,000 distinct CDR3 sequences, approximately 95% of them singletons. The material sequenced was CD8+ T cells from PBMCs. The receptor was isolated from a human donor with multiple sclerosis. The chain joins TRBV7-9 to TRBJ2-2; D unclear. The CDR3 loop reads CASSYETNTGELFF. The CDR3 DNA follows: TGTGCCAGCAGCTACGAAACGAACACCGGGGAGCTGTTTTTT.